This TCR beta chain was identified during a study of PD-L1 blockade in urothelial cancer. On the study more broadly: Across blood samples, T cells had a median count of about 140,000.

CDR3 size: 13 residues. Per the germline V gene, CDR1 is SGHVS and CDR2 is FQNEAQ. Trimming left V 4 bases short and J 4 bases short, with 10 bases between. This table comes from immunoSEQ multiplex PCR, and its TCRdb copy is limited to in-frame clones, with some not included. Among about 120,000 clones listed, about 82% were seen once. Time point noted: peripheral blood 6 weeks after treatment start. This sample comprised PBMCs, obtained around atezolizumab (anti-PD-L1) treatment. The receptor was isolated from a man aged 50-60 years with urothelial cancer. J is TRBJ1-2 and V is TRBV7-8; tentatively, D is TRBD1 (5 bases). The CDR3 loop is CASSSNGAYGYTF. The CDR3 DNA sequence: TGTGCCAGCAGCTCCAATGGGGCCTATGGCTACACCTTC.